The 10 T cell receptor beta chains below were found in one sample sequenced in a study of T-cell reconstitution after alpha-beta-depleted transplantation in children. TCRbeta library preparation incorporated unique molecular identifiers. MiXCR, run by TCRdb on the PCR reads, gives a single entry per CDR3 protein. This table holds fewer than 400,000 distinct CDR3 sequences, approximately 20% found once. This specimen was PBMCs, mostly from graft donor cells, taken 180 days after TCRalphabeta/CD19-depleted stem cell transplant. These receptors originate from a male patient aged 10 to 17 who had a stem cell transplant for acute lymphoblastic leukemia, so the T cells may come from the graft donor.

This clonotype was recorded a few times. CDR3 amino acids: CASSVVGSSYEQYF. Written as DNA, the CDR3 is TGTGCCAGCAGCGTAGTTGGGAGCTCCTACGAGCAGTACTTC. This chain joins TRBV9 and TRBJ2-7, with a weak D call TRBD2 (5 bases). Germline lookup yields CDR1 SGDLS and CDR2 YYNGEE. CDR3 size: 14 residues. Between the trimmed V and J ends, which lost 0 bases and 0 bases, there was a span of 7 bases.

This clonotype was detected only a few times. The genes are TRBV29-1 and TRBJ2-5; 7 bases line up with TRBD1. The CDR3 is 12 residues long. CDR1 SQVTM and CDR2 ANQGSEA come from the germline V gene. The ends lost 7 bases at V and 3 bases at J; junction bases unmatched: 5. CDR3 sequence (DNA): TGCAGCGCCATTACAGGGGAAGAGACCCAGTACTTC. Its protein product is CSAITGEETQYF. The variable domain in full, completed from reference TRBV29-1 and TRBJ2-5, reads SAVISQKPSRDICQRGTSLTIQCQVDSQVTMMFWYRQQPGQSLTLIATANQGSEATYESGFVIDKFPISRPNLTFSTLTVSNMSPEDSSIYLCSAITGEETQYFGPGTRLLVL.

This clonotype was counted a few times. This chain links TRBV3-1 with TRBJ2-1; 12 nucleotides align to TRBD2. The germline CDR1 and CDR2 sequences are LGHDT and YNNKEL (reference sequence). The CDR3 runs to 16 residues. V shed 0 bases, J shed 10 bases, and the junction held 7 bases outside the gene matches. The CDR3 spells CASSQDGLAGGPEQFF. The DNA of the CDR3 is TGTGCCAGCAGCCAAGATGGGCTAGCGGGAGGGCCCGAGCAGTTCTTC.

The chain combines TRBV5-5 with TRBJ2-3, with unresolved D. The V end lost 2 bases, the J end lost 4 bases, and 8 bases lay between the germline ends. Looked up from germline, CDR1 is SGHKS and CDR2 is YYEKEE (reference sequence). The CDR3 spans 13 residues. DNA of the CDR3: TGTGCCAGCAGCTTCTCGAGCCCAGATACGCAGTATTTT. Encoded protein: CASSFSSPDTQYF.

This clonotype was seen more than once but under ten times. The chain is built from TRBV5-8 and TRBJ2-7; TRBD2 aligns across 7 bases. Trimming took 4 bases from V and 2 from J; bases not matched to a gene: 6. The germline CDR1 and CDR2 sequences are SGHTS and YDEGEE. This CDR3 has 14 residues. The CDR3 reads CASSRAGTTYEQYF. Written as DNA, the CDR3 is TGTGCCAGCAGCCGAGCGGGGACCACCTACGAGCAGTACTTC.

V gene TRBV5-1 combines with J gene TRBJ2-5; D gene uncertain. Germline V gene data show CDR1 as SGHRS and CDR2 as YFSETQ. V was trimmed by 0 bases and J by 9 bases, leaving 12 bases between them. This CDR3 is 13 amino acids long. CDR3 residues: CASSLDGPAAQYF. CDR3 sequence (DNA): TGCGCCAGCAGCTTGGACGGACCGGCGGCCCAGTACTTC. Full variable domain (outside the CDR3, taken from reference TRBV5-1 and TRBJ2-5): KAGVTQTPRYLIKTRGQQVTLSCSPISGHRSVSWYQQTPGQGLQFLFEYFSETQRNKGNFPGRFSGRQFSNSRSEMNVSTLELGDSALYLCASSLDGPAAQYFGPGTRLLVL.

The rearrangement joins TRBV11-2 to TRBJ2-2, with D possibly TRBD2 on 7 matching bases. The CDR3 totals 17 residues. Trimming took off 0 bases at V and 2 bases at J, with 13 bases between the two ends. Germline CDR1 reads SGHAT; CDR2 reads FQNNGV. This chain's CDR3 is CASSLEAGAGNTGELFF. As DNA, the CDR3 is TGTGCCAGCAGCTTAGAGGCGGGGGCGGGTAACACCGGGGAGCTGTTTTTT.

The CDR3: CASSFLRLAGVYTGELFF. The CDR3 DNA reads as TGCGCCAGCAGCTTTCTCCGCCTAGCGGGAGTATACACCGGGGAGCTGTTTTTT. J is TRBJ2-2 and V is TRBV5-1, with 10 positions matching TRBD2. Germline loops: CDR1 SGHRS, CDR2 YFSETQ. The CDR3 runs 18 residues. The junction had 10 bases not matched to a gene; V was cut back by 2 bases and J by 3 bases.

CDR3 loop: CASSVVSMGRTEAFF. CDR3 nucleotides: TGTGCCAGCAGCGTAGTTTCCATGGGACGCACTGAAGCTTTCTTT. The chain has TRBV9 and TRBJ1-1, with D possibly being TRBD1 (5 bases). CDR3 length: 15 amino acids. Trimming took 0 bases from V and 4 from J, leaving 13 bases between them. Germline V lookup: CDR1 SGDLS, CDR2 YYNGEE. The full variable domain, its missing parts supplied by reference TRBV9 and TRBJ1-1, is DSGVTQTPKHLITATGQRVTLRCSPRSGDLSVYWYQQSLDQGLQFLIQYYNGEERAKGNILERFSAQQFPDLHSELNLSSLELGDSALYFCASSVVSMGRTEAFFGQGTRLTVV.

This clonotype was picked up a small number of times. The chain joins TRBV5-1 to TRBJ2-3; 10 bases are a match to TRBD2. J lost 0 bases, V lost 4 bases, and 5 bases had no gene match. CDR3 length equals 16 residues. Looked up from germline, CDR1 is SGHRS and CDR2 is YFSETQ. CDR3 residues: CASSEGLATSTDTQYF. The CDR3 nucleotides are TGCGCCAGCAGCGAGGGACTAGCGACTAGCACAGATACGCAGTATTTT.